Presented here are 6 T cell receptor beta chains from one specimen sequenced in a study of molecular identifiers for immune sequencing clone quantification. TCRdb independently ran MiXCR on the PCR reads; one entry per CDR3 protein. The table includes about 36,000 distinct CDR3 sequences, approximately 17% detected once. The specimen sequenced was naive CD8+ T cells from blood, with Jurkat cell RNA spiked in. Subset specified: FACS-sorted CD8+CD4-CCR7+CD45RA+ naive T cells. These receptors all come from a human donor in good health. Some libraries in this study had Jurkat cell RNA spiked in.

This clonotype was counted ten times or more. The chain is built from TRBV20-1 and TRBJ1-1; D perhaps matches TRBD1 (6 bases). The CDR3 spans 13 residues. CDR1 DFQATT and CDR2 SNEGSKA come from the germline V gene (reference sequence). Trimming took 6 bases from V and 7 from J, leaving 18 bases between them. This chain's CDR3 is CSAISSGEGEAFF. The DNA of the CDR3 is TGCAGTGCCATCTCTTCAGGGGAAGGTGAAGCTTTCTTT.

The chain has TRBV2 and TRBJ2-4, with 8 nucleotides matching TRBD1. J gave up 1 base and V 7 bases, and 6 bases lay outside the gene matches. The CDR3 contains 15 residues. From germline, CDR1 is SNHLY and CDR2 FYNNEI. CDR3 residues: CASIWQGAAKNIQYF. CDR3 nucleotide sequence: TGTGCCAGCATCTGGCAGGGGGCTGCCAAAAACATTCAGTACTTC. Variable domain in full (rest from reference TRBV2 and TRBJ2-4): EPEVTQTPSHQVTQMGQEVILRCVPISNHLYFYWYRQILGQKVEFLVSFYNNEISEKSEIFDDQFSVERPDGSNFTLKIRSTKLEDSAMYFCASIWQGAAKNIQYFGAGTRLSVL.

This clonotype was recorded many times. The J gene is TRBJ2-7, the V gene TRBV13, with no clear D. V was cut by 5 bases and J by 1 base, with 12 bases left in between. CDR1 PRHDT and CDR2 FYEKMQ come from the germline V gene (reference sequence). The CDR3 runs 14 residues. CDR3 DNA: TGTGCCAGCAGCCCCCCCACAAGATCCTACGAGCAGTACTTC. As protein: CASSPPTRSYEQYF.

The table lists this clonotype with many counts. The chain uses TRBV7-2 and TRBJ2-7; TRBD2 is a possible D gene (5 bases). The CDR3 is made up of 15 amino acids. Germline-derived CDR1 and CDR2 are SGHTA and FQGNSA. Trimming took off 1 base at V and 4 bases at J, with 14 bases between the two ends. CDR3 protein: CASSLGRGFRYEQYF. The CDR3 region has the DNA TGTGCCAGCAGCTTAGGACGCGGGTTTCGGTACGAGCAGTACTTC.

A remark on this clonotype: This may come from a read error, since a much larger clone is one base off. This chain uses TRBV29-1 with TRBJ1-1; D possibly corresponds to TRBD1 (5 bases). V lost 4 bases and J 5 bases, leaving 14 bases between the germline ends. CDR3 length: 13 amino acids. The germline CDR1 and CDR2 sequences are SQVTM and ANQGSEA. CDR3 sequence reads: CSVAGRAGTEAFF. The CDR3 DNA reads TGCAGCGTTGCGGGCAGGGCAGGTACTGAAGCTTTCTTT.

Ten or more counts support this clonotype. This sequence joins TRBV11-2 and TRBJ2-7; TRBD2 matches 7 bases. The V gene end was trimmed by 0 bases and the J gene end by 2 bases; junction bases not matched to a gene: 4. Germline V CDR1 and CDR2: SGHAT, FQNNGV. The CDR3 consists of 15 residues. The CDR3, as DNA: TGTGCCAGCAGCTTAGAAGCGGGACGCCCCTACGAGCAGTACTTC. Amino acid sequence: CASSLEAGRPYEQYF.